This T cell receptor (beta chain) was profiled in a study of spatial heterogeneity in lung cancer. A single record per CDR3 protein comes from TCRdb applying MiXCR to the 5' RACE reads. The sample consists of around 63,000 distinct CDR3 sequences, 8.4% of them appearing once. CDR3 size: 16 residues. Germline loops: CDR1 SQVTM, CDR2 ANQGSEA. V shed 4 bases and J 5 bases; nucleotides not matched to a gene: 13. Documented time point: sample taken at primary tumor resection. Sequencing covered unsorted whole RNA taken from tumor, nontumor lung or frozen PBMC. Specimen: PBMCs, collected at surgery. This receptor was identified in a female donor with early-stage non-small cell lung cancer. The chain joins TRBV29-1 to TRBJ2-1; TRBD2 matches 8 bases. In nucleotides, the CDR3 is TGCAGCGTTGCGGGGACTAGAGAGTCGGGGGACAATGAGCAGTTCTTC. Its translation is CSVAGTRESGDNEQFF.